Below are 7 T cell receptor beta chains sequenced from a single sample in a study of blood T cell repertoires in COVID-19. The assay was immunoSEQ multiplex PCR, and TCRdb's table has in-frame clones only and misses some. The sample includes 450,000 to 600,000 clones, about nine tenths of them seen just once. The material sequenced was PBMCs or T cells enriched from blood (not recorded which). The source of these receptors is a woman aged 18 to 35 who had recovered from COVID-19.

The chain is built from TRBV30 and TRBJ2-5; 7 bases are a match to TRBD2. The CDR3 consists of 16 residues. J was trimmed by 2 bases and V by 4 bases; bases with no gene match: 13. Germline CDR1 GTSNPN, CDR2 SVGIG (reference sequence). The CDR3 nucleotides read TGTGCCTGGATTCGTTTTGGGAGGGCCGGACAAGAGACCCAGTACTTC. This codes for CAWIRFGRAGQETQYF.

The V and J genes are TRBV7-2 and TRBJ2-5; 8 bases align to TRBD2. The V and J ends lost 5 bases and 6 bases, in that order; junction bases with no gene match: 14. The CDR3 sequence is 16 residues long. Germline V gives CDR1 SGHTA, CDR2 FQGNSA. The CDR3 DNA reads as TGTGCCAGCAGCCCTCAATTAGCGGGGCTTGGAAAGACCCAGTACTTC. Translation: CASSPQLAGLGKTQYF.

The chain couples TRBV18 to TRBJ1-5; TRBD1 matches 10 bases. V was clipped by 2 bases and J by 4 bases; unmatched bases: 2. The CDR3 contains 15 residues. Germline CDR1 KGHSH, CDR2 LQKENI. Here the CDR3 reads CASSPGQGENQPQHF. The CDR3 DNA follows: TGTGCCAGCTCACCAGGACAGGGGGAAAATCAGCCCCAGCATTTT.

The chain joins TRBV6-5 to TRBJ2-5; TRBD1 matches 7 bases. CDR3 length: 14 residues. Trimming at V came to 4 bases and at J to 5 bases, leaving 7 bases not matched to a gene. From germline, CDR1 is MNHEY and CDR2 SVGAGI. CDR3 coding DNA: TGTGCCAGCAGTTTGCAGGGGGAGTGGGAGACCCAGTACTTC. Translated: CASSLQGEWETQYF.

This clone was detected only a few times. This chain links TRBV30 with TRBJ2-2, with a tentative D call TRBD1 (5 bases). The ends were cut back, 3 bases at V and 2 bases at J, with 10 bases in the middle. Germline loops: CDR1 GTSNPN, CDR2 SVGIG (reference sequence). The CDR3 has 14 amino acids. CDR3 sequence: CAWRVDTNTGELFF. As DNA, the CDR3 is TGTGCCTGGAGGGTGGACACTAACACCGGGGAGCTGTTTTTT.

The chain carries TRBV28 and TRBJ1-5, with D possibly being TRBD1 (5 bases). Germline values: CDR1 MDHEN, CDR2 SYDVKM. Trimming took off 6 bases at V and 0 bases at J, with 15 bases between the two ends. The CDR3 runs to 16 residues. The CDR3 sequence is CASSAQGIYSNQPQHF. CDR3 DNA: TGTGCCAGCAGCGCCCAGGGTATCTATAGCAATCAGCCCCAGCATTTT.

This clone was found a few times. The chain couples TRBV7-9 to TRBJ2-7; D is possibly TRBD2 (5 bases). The germline V and J ends were trimmed by 7 bases and 2 bases, with 27 bases remaining between them. CDR3 size: 18 residues. Germline V lookup: CDR1 SEHNR, CDR2 FQNEAQ (reference sequence). CDR3 amino acids: CASNSRRAYGDRTYEQYF. The CDR3 coding sequence is TGTGCCAGCAACTCTAGGCGGGCCTACGGCGACCGTACCTACGAGCAGTACTTC.